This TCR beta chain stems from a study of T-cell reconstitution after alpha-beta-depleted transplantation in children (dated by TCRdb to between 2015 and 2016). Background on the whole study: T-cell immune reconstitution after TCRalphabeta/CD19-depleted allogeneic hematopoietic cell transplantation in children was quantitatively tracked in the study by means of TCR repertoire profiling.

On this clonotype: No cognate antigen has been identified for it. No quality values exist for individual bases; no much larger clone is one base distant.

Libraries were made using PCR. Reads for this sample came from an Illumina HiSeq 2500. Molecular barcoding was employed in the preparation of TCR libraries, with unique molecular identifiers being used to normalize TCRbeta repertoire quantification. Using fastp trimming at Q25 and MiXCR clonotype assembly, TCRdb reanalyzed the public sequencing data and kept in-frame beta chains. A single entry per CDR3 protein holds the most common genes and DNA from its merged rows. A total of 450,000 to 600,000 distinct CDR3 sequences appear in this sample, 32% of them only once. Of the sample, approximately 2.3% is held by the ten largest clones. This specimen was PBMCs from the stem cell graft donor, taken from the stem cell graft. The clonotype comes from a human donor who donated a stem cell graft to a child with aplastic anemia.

The sequenced DNA: TGTGCCATCAGTATGTATCAGGGGGCCCAAGCCCCTAACACTGAAGCTTTCTTT. The translation is CAISMYQGAQAPNTEAFF. The V and J segments used are TRBV10-3 and TRBJ1-1, with 8 bases in between that match TRBD1. The CDR3, from cysteine to phenylalanine, totals 18 residues. Only CDR3 DNA is held: 54 bases, read in frame from base 1. The germline V gene sets CDR1 to ENHRY and CDR2 to SYGVKD. V loses 5 bases at its end and J loses 2 bases; junction bases beyond the gene matches: 16.